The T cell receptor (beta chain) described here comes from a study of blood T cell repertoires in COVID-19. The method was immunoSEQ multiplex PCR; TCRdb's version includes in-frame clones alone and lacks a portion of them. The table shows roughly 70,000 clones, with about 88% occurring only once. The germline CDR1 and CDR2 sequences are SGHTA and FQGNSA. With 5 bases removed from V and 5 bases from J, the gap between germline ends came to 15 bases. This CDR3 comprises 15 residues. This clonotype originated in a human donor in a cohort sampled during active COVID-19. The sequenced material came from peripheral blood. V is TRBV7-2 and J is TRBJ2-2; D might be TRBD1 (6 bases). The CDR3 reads CASSRITGRTGELFF. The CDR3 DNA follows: TGTGCCAGCAGCCGGATCACAGGGAGAACCGGGGAGCTGTTTTTT.